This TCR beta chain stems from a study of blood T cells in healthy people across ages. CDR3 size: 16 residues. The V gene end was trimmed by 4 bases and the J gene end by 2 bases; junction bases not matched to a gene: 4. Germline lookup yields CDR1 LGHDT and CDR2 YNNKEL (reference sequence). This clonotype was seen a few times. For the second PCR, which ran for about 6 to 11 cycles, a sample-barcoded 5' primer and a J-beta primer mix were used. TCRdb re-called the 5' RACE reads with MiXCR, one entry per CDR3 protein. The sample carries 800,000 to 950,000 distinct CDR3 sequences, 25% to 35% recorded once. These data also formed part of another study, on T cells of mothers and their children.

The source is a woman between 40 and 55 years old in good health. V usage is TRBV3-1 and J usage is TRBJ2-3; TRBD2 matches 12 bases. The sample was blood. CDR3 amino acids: CASSPTSGGPTDTQYF. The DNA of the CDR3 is TGTGCCAGCAGCCCGACTAGCGGGGGCCCCACAGATACGCAGTATTTT.